This T cell receptor (beta chain) was identified in a study of T cell changes during pregnancy in multiple sclerosis. Profiled with immunoSEQ multiplex PCR; TCRdb holds only in-frame clones, not every one. The data contain tens of thousands of clones, 89% of them singletons. Germline loops: CDR1 ENHRY, CDR2 SYGVKD. This CDR3 region has 15 residues. Trimming removed 2 bases from V and 1 base from J; junction bases left unmatched: 4. The chain recombines TRBV10-3 with TRBJ1-1; 7 bases fit TRBD1. This sequence was found in a female donor with multiple sclerosis, enrolled in a pregnancy study. The sequences come from CD4+ T cells from peripheral blood mononuclear cells, collected in the first trimester of pregnancy. The chain's CDR3 is CAISEGQARNTEAFF. CDR3 coding DNA: TGTGCCATCAGTGAGGGACAGGCAAGGAACACTGAAGCTTTCTTT.